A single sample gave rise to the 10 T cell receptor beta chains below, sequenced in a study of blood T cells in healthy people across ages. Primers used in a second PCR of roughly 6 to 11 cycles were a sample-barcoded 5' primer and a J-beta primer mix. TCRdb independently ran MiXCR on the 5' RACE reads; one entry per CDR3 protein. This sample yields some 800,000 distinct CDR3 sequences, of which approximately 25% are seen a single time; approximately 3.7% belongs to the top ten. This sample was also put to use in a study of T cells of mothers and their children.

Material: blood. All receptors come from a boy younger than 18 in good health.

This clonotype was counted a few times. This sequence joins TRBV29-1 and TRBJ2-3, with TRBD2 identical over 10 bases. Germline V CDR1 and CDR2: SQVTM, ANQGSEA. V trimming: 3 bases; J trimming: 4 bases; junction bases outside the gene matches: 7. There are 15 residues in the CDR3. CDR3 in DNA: TGCAGCGTTGAGTCGGGACTAGCGTGGGCAGATACGCAGTATTTT. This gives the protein CSVESGLAWADTQYF.

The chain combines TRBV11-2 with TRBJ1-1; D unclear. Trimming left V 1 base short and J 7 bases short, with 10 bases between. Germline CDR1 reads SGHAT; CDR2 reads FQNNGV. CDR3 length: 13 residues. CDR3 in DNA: TGTGCCAGCAGCTTAGGGATGATCTTTGAAGCTTTCTTT. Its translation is CASSLGMIFEAFF.

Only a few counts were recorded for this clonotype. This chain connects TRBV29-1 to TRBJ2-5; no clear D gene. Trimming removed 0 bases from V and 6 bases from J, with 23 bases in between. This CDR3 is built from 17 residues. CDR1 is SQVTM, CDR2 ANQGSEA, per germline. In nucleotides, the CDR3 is TGCAGCGTTGAAGATCTTTATCGAAGGGTAGAGGCGAAGACCCAGTACTTC. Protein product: CSVEDLYRRVEAKTQYF.

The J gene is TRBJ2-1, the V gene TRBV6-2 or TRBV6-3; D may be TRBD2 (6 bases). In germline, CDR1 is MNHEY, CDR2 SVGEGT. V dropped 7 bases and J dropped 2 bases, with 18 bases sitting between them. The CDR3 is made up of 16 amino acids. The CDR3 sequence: CASTLLPGAAYNEQFF. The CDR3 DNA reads TGTGCCAGCACCCTACTCCCGGGAGCAGCCTACAATGAGCAGTTCTTC.

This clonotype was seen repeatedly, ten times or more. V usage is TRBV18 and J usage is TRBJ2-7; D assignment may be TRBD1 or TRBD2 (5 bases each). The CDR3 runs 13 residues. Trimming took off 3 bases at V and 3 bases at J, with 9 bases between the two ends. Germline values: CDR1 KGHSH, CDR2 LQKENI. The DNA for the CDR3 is TGTGCCAGCTCACCGGGACGGATCTACGAGCAGTACTTC. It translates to CASSPGRIYEQYF.

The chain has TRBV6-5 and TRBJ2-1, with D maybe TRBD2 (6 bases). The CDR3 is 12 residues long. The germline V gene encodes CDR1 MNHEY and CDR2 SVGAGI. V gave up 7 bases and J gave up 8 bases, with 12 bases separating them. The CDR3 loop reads CASTSGVDEQFF. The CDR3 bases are TGTGCCAGCACCTCGGGGGTTGATGAGCAGTTCTTC.

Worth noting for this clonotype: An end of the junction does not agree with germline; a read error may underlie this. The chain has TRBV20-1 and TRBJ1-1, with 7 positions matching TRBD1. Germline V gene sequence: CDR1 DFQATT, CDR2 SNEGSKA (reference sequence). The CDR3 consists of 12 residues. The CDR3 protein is CSATGDNTEAFF. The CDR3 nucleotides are TGCAGCGCTACAGGGGACAACACTGAAGCTTTCTTT.

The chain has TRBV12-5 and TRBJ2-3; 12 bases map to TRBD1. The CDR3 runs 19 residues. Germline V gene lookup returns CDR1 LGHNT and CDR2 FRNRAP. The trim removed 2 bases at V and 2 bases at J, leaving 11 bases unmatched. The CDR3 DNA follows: TGTGCTAGTGGTTTGTCGTGGTACGGGACAGGGGGCAACACAGATACGCAGTATTTT. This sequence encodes CASGLSWYGTGGNTDTQYF. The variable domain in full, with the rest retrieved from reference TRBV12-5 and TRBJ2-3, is DARVTQTPRHKVTEMGQEVTMRCQPILGHNTVFWYRQTMMQGLELLAYFRNRAPLDDSGMPKDRFSAEMPDATLATLKIQPSEPRDSAVYFCASGLSWYGTGGNTDTQYFGPGTRLTVL.

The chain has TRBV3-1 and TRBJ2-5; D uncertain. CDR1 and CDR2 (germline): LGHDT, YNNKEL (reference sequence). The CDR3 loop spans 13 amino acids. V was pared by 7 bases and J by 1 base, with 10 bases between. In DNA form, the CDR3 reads TGTGCCAGCAAAGCATTTTTCCAAGAGACCCAGTACTTC. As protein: CASKAFFQETQYF.

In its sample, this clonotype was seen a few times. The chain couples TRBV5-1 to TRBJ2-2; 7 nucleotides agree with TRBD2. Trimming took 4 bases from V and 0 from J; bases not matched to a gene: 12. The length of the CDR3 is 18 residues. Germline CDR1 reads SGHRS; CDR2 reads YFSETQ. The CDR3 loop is CASSLTGRPLANTGELFF. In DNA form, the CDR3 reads TGCGCCAGCAGCCTGACCGGGAGGCCCCTCGCGAACACCGGGGAGCTGTTTTTT.